A selection of T cell receptor beta chains follows, all from one sample in a study of a mutant IDH1 vaccine in newly diagnosed glioma. TCRdb's table, derived via immunoSEQ multiplex PCR, lists solely in-frame clones and lacks some. The table records tens of thousands of clones, roughly 80% of them present only once. The specimen comprised PBMCs, sampled from a glioma patient treated with radiotherapy, temozolomide or both. Receptors originate from a woman aged 40 to 50 with glioma. Each CDR3 is given with its conserved first and last residue. D genes are given only for firm matches. Rows may omit the clone size; those that give it use once, few, many or a size class.

CDR3 length | clone size | J gene | D gene | V gene | CDR3 DNA | CDR3 protein
12 | . | TRBJ1-6 | . | TRBV5-4 | TGTGCCAGCAGCCCCCATAATTCACCCCTCCACTTT | CASSPHNSPLHF
15 | . | TRBJ1-4 | TRBD1 | TRBV9 | TGTGCCAGCAGCGTAGGAGGACAGGCTTATGAAAAACTGTTTTTT | CASSVGGQAYEKLFF
15 | . | TRBJ2-5 | . | TRBV9 | TGTGCCAGCAGCGAGAGGGGTCTTCAGCGGGAGACCCAGTACTTC | CASSERGLQRETQYF
14 | . | TRBJ1-1 | TRBD1 | TRBV5-1 | TGCGCCAGCAGCTTCGGACAGGGGAACACTGAAGCTTTCTTT | CASSFGQGNTEAFF
16 | . | TRBJ2-7 | . | TRBV30 | TGTGCCTGGAAGTACCCCTACGGCGGGGCGACCTACGAGCAGTACTTC | CAWKYPYGGATYEQYF
14 | . | TRBJ2-7 | . | TRBV4-1 | TGCGCCAGCAGCCAAAGACCTGGCGCCTACGAGCAGTACTTC | CASSQRPGAYEQYF
13 | . | TRBJ1-5 | TRBD1 | TRBV19 | TGTGCCAGCCAGGGGGAGCTGAATCAGCCCCAGCATTTT | CASQGELNQPQHF
13 | . | TRBJ2-4 | . | TRBV5-4 | TGTGCCAGCAGCCCGGCCTCACCGGGCATTCAGTACTTC | CASSPASPGIQYF
15 | . | TRBJ1-2 | . | TRBV5-8 | TGTGCCAGCAGCCAACAGTCCCGGGGATTCTATGGCTACACCTTC | CASSQQSRGFYGYTF
13 | . | TRBJ1-3 | . | TRBV2 | TGTGCCAGCAGTTTTAACTCTGGAAACACCATATATTTT | CASSFNSGNTIYF
13 | few | TRBJ1-4 | . | TRBV6-1 | TGTGCCAGCAGTCTAGCTCAAAATGAAAAACTGTTTTTT | CASSLAQNEKLFF
13 | . | TRBJ2-5 | TRBD1 | TRBV2 | TGTGCCAGCAGTGAATACAGGGGAGAGACCCAGTACTTC | CASSEYRGETQYF
14 | . | TRBJ1-1 | . | TRBV6-1 | TGTGCCAGCAGTGAAGAGGGACCGGACACTGAAGCTTTCTTT | CASSEEGPDTEAFF
12 | . | TRBJ1-2 | . | TRBV23-1 | TGCGCCAGCCACGGGACACAAGGTGGCTACACCTTC | CASHGTQGGYTF
14 | . | TRBJ2-7 | . | TRBV27 | TGTGCCAGCAGAACGTACAGGGATCGGTACGAGCAGTACTTC | CASRTYRDRYEQYF
14 | . | TRBJ1-5 | TRBD1 | TRBV27 | TGTGCCACCAGAACAGGGGACAGCAATCAGCCCCAGCATTTT | CATRTGDSNQPQHF
16 | . | TRBJ2-7 | . | TRBV6-6 | TGTGCCAGCAGTTACCCTGATGACAGGAGCTCCTACGAGCAGTACTTC | CASSYPDDRSSYEQYF
13 | . | TRBJ1-1 | . | TRBV2 | TGTGCCAGCGCGTGGAGCGGGGACACTGAAGCTTTCTTT | CASAWSGDTEAFF
14 | . | TRBJ1-2 | TRBD1 | TRBV9 | TGTGCCAGCAGCCACGGGACAGCAATTTATGGCTACACCTTC | CASSHGTAIYGYTF
15 | few | TRBJ2-7 | TRBD2 | TRBV6-1 | TGTGCCAGCACCAAAACGGGGGGTACCCTCCCCGAGCAGTACTTC | CASTKTGGTLPEQYF
12 | . | TRBJ2-1 | . | TRBV15 | TGTGCCACCAGCAGAGATCGAGCAGAGCAGTTCTTC | CATSRDRAEQFF
17 | . | TRBJ1-3 | . | TRBV5-6 | TGTGCCAGCAGCGTCCGACTGTCCTCTAACTCTGGAAACACCATATATTTT | CASSVRLSSNSGNTIYF
13 | . | TRBJ2-7 | . | TRBV18 | TGTGCCAGCTCACCAGGTACGGCCTACGAGCAGTACTTC | CASSPGTAYEQYF
11 | . | TRBJ2-5 | . | TRBV20-1 | TGCAGTGCTAGCCTCCAAGAGACCCAGTACTTC | CSASLQETQYF
16 | . | TRBJ2-7 | TRBD2 | TRBV9 | TGTGCCAGCAGCCCTCAGCCGGGAGGGACCTACGGCGAGCAGTACTTC | CASSPQPGGTYGEQYF
16 | . | TRBJ1-1 | . | TRBV7-9 | TGTGCCAGCAGCTTAGCCGTCGGGGGGGGTGGCACTGAAGCTTTCTTT | CASSLAVGGGGTEAFF
17 | . | TRBJ2-3 | TRBD2 | TRBV12-5 | TGTGCTAGTGGTTTGGTACTTCCGGGGGGGCACACAGATACGCAGTATTTT | CASGLVLPGGHTDTQYF
12 | . | TRBJ1-3 | . | TRBV30 | TGTGCCTGCCACAGGCTGGGGAACACCATATATTTT | CACHRLGNTIYF
15 | . | TRBJ2-5 | . | TRBV5-6 | TGTGCCAGCAGCTCCTTGGGGGTACTCCAAGAGACCCAGTACTTC | CASSSLGVLQETQYF
16 | once | TRBJ1-3 | . | TRBV27 | TGTGCCAGCAGTTCAACCACGACAGGACGAGGGGACACCATATATTTT | CASSSTTTGRGDTIYF
13 | . | TRBJ2-7 | . | TRBV10-1 | TGCGCCAGCAGTGAGTCTCTGGCCAGCGAGCAGTACTTC | CASSESLASEQYF
14 | . | TRBJ2-5 | . | TRBV5-1 | TGCGCCAGCAGCTTGGGAGGGGTCCAAGAGACCCAGTACTTC | CASSLGGVQETQYF
15 | . | TRBJ2-3 | TRBD2 | TRBV29-1 | TGCAGCGTTAATACCCTGGGACTAGAACCAGATACGCAGTATTTT | CSVNTLGLEPDTQYF
19 | . | TRBJ2-1 | TRBD1 | TRBV4-1 | TGCGCCAGCAGCCAAGATCTACAGGGGGCTGTGAGCTCCTACAATGAGCAGTTCTTC | CASSQDLQGAVSSYNEQFF
17 | . | TRBJ2-1 | . | TRBV27 | TGTGCCAGCAGTCCCCGTGGGGGTACACTCCCAATCCCAGAGCAGTTCTTC | CASSPRGGTLPIPEQFF
12 | . | TRBJ1-4 | TRBD1 | TRBV29-1 | TGCAGCGTGAGACAGGGTAATGAAAAACTGTTTTTT | CSVRQGNEKLFF
15 | . | TRBJ2-5 | TRBD1 | TRBV15 | TGTGCCACCAGCAGGCTCCGGGACAGCCAAGAGACCCAGTACTTC | CATSRLRDSQETQYF
15 | . | TRBJ1-2 | TRBD1 | TRBV19 | TGTGCCAGTAGATTAACAGGGGGCAGTAACTATGGCTACACCTTC | CASRLTGGSNYGYTF
16 | . | TRBJ2-2 | TRBD2 | TRBV14 | TGTGCCAGCAGCCGGGGGGGTTGGCAGACCACCGGGGAGCTGTTTTTT | CASSRGGWQTTGELFF
15 | few | TRBJ2-2 | . | TRBV21-1 | TGTGCCAGCGAACGGCCCAGGGAAGACACCGGGGAGCTGTTTTTT | CASERPREDTGELFF
14 | . | TRBJ1-2 | . | TRBV6-5 | TGTGCCAGCAGTTCCCAGTCAAGCAGGAGGGGCTACACCTTC | CASSSQSSRRGYTF
13 | . | TRBJ2-7 | . | TRBV2 | TGTGCCAGCATGCCGGACACCTCCTACGAGCAGTACTTC | CASMPDTSYEQYF
11 | . | TRBJ1-1 | TRBD1 | TRBV30 | TGTGCCTCTGGGGGACAGACTGAAGCTTTCTTT | CASGGQTEAFF
16 | . | TRBJ2-3 | TRBD2 | TRBV5-5 | TGTGCCAGCAGCACGGGACTAGCGGGGAGCACAGATACGCAGTATTTT | CASSTGLAGSTDTQYF
15 | . | TRBJ2-5 | TRBD1 | TRBV6-6 | TGTGCCAGCAGTCCCGGGACAGCCCTCCGAGAGACCCAGTACTTC | CASSPGTALRETQYF
11 | . | TRBJ2-7 | . | TRBV5-1 | TGCGCCAGCAGCTTTTACCACGAGCAGTACTTC | CASSFYHEQYF
15 | . | TRBJ1-5 | . | TRBV5-4 | TGTGCCAGCAGCTTGTCACAGGGTGATAATCAGCCCCAGCATTTT | CASSLSQGDNQPQHF
14 | . | TRBJ1-5 | TRBD1 | TRBV18 | TGTGCCAGCTCACCGTCAGGGGGCCCTCAGCCCCAGCATTTT | CASSPSGGPQPQHF
14 | . | TRBJ1-1 | . | TRBV7-6 | TGTGCCAGCAGCTTAAAGGAGGGAAGGGCTGAAGCTTTCTTT | CASSLKEGRAEAFF
16 | . | TRBJ2-1 | TRBD2 | TRBV5-1 | TGCGCCAGCAGCTTGGCCTGGACTAGCGGCTCAAATGAGCAGTTCTTC | CASSLAWTSGSNEQFF